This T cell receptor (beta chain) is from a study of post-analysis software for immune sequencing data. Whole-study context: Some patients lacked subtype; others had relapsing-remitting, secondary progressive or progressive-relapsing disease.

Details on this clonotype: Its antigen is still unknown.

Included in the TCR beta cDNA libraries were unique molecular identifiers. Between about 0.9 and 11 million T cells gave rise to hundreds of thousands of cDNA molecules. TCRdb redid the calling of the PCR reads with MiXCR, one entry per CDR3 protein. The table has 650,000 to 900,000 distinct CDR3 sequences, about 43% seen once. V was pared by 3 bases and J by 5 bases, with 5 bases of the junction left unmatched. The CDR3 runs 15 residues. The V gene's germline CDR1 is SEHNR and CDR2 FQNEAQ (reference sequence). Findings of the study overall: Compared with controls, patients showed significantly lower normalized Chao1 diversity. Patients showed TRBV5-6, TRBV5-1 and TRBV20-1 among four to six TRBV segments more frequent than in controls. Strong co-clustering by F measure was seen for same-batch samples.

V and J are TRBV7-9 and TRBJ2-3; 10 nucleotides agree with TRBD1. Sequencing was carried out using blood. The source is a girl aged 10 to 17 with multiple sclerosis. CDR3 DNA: TGTGCCAGCAGCTTCCGGGACAGGGGTGAAGATACGCAGTATTTT. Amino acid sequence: CASSFRDRGEDTQYF.